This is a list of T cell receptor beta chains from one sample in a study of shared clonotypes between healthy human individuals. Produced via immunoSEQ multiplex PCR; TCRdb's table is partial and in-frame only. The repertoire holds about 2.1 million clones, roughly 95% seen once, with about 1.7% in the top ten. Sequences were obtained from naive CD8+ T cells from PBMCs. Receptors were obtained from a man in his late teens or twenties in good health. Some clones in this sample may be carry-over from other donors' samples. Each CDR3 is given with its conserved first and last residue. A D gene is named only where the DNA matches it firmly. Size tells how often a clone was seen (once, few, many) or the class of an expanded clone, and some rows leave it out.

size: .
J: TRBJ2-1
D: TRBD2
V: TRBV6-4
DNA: TGTGCCAGCAGGCACCTTAGCGGGAGGACTACCTACAATGAGCAGTTCTTC
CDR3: CASRHLSGRTTYNEQFF

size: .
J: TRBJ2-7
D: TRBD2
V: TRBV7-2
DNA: TGTGCCAGCAGCTTCGTGGTAGCGGGGCATCAGTACTTC
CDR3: CASSFVVAGHQYF

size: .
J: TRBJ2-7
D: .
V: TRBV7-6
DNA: TGTGCCAGCAGCTCATCAACAGGGAGCTCCTACGAGCAGTACTTC
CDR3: CASSSSTGSSYEQYF

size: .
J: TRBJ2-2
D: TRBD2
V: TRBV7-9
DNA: TGTGCCAGCAGCTTTAGCGGGACCGGGGAGCTGTTTTTT
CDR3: CASSFSGTGELFF

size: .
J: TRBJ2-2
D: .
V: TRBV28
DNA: TGTGCCAGCAGTCCGAGGACCCGTCCCGGGGAGCTGTTTTTT
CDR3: CASSPRTRPGELFF

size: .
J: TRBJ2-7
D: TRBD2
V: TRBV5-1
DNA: TGCGCCAGCAGCCAAACTAGCGGGAGGGCCATGTTAGACGAGCAGTACTTC
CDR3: CASSQTSGRAMLDEQYF

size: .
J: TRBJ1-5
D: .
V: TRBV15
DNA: TGTGCCACCAGAGGTCGTGAGGGGCCCTATCAGCCCCAGCATTTT
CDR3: CATRGREGPYQPQHF

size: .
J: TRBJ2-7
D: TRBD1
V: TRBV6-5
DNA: TGTGCCAGCAGTTACTCGGTTGGGACAGTGAAAGACGAGCAGTACTTC
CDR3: CASSYSVGTVKDEQYF

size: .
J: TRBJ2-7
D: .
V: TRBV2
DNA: TGTGCCAGCAGCGCCTCCAGCTCCTACGAGCAGTACTTC
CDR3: CASSASSSYEQYF

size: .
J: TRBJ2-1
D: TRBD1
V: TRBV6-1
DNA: TGTGCCAGCAGTGACCCGACAGGGCCCGTATACAATGAGCAGTTCTTC
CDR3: CASSDPTGPVYNEQFF

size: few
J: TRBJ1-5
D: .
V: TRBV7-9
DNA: TGTGCCAGCAGCCTCCAAGGAGGGGGGCCCAATCAGCCCCAGCATTTT
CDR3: CASSLQGGGPNQPQHF

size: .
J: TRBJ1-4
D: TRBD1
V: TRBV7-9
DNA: TGTGCCAGCAGCTTTAGCCAGGGGGTCGGTAATGAAAAACTGTTTTTT
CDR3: CASSFSQGVGNEKLFF

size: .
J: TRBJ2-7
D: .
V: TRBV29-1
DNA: TGCAGCGTTGATACAGGCGACCCCCCCTACGAGCAGTACTTC
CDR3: CSVDTGDPPYEQYF

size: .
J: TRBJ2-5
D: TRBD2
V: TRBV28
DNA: TGTGCCAGCAGTCCCGGACTAGCGGGGACGCTGAGGACCCAGTACTTC
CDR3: CASSPGLAGTLRTQYF

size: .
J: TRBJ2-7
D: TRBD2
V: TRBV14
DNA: TGTGCCAGCAGCCAAGATAGCGGGAGGGCCCGCGAGCAGTACTTC
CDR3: CASSQDSGRAREQYF

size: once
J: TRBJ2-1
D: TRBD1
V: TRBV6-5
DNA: TGTGCCAGCAGTTACGGGACAGGGAGGGGCAGTGAGCAGTTCTTC
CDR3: CASSYGTGRGSEQFF

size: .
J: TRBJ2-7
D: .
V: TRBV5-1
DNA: TGCGCCAGCAGCTTGTCACCGACCTACGAGCAGTACTTC
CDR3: CASSLSPTYEQYF

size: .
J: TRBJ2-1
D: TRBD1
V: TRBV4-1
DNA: TGCGCCAGCAGCCATTCGGGACAGGGAAACAATGAGCAGTTCTTC
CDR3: CASSHSGQGNNEQFF

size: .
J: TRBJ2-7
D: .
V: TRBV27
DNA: TGTGCCAGCAGTCCCGCAGGGCCCTACGAGCAGTACTTC
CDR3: CASSPAGPYEQYF

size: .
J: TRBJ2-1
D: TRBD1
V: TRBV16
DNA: TGTGCCAGCAGCCGCGGGACAGGGATTGAGCAGTTCTTC
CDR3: CASSRGTGIEQFF

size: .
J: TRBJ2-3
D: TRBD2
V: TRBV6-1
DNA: TGTGCCAGCAGTGAGGGACTAGCGGGAGGGGGCACGCAGTATTTT
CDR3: CASSEGLAGGGTQYF

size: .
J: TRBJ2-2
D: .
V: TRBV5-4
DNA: TGTGCCAGCAGCTGGGAGCAGGGCCACACCGGGGAGCTGTTTTTT
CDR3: CASSWEQGHTGELFF

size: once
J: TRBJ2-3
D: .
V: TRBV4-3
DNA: TGCGCCAGCAGCCAGGGTAGGAGCACAGATACGCAGTATTTT
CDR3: CASSQGRSTDTQYF

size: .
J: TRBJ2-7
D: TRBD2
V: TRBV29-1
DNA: TGCAGCGTTCGGGGACTAGCGGACACCTACGAGCAGTACTTC
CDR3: CSVRGLADTYEQYF

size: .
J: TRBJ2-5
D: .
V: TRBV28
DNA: TGTGCCAGCAGTTTATGGGCTGATTTACAAGAGACCCAGTACTTC
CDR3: CASSLWADLQETQYF

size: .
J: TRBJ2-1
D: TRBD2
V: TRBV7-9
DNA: TGTGCCAGCAGCACTAGACTAGCGGGAGGGCCGTCCCCCGAGCAGTTCTTC
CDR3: CASSTRLAGGPSPEQFF

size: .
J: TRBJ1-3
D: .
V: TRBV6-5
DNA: TGTGCCAGCAGACTTACTGTACAGTCTGGAAACACCATATATTTT
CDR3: CASRLTVQSGNTIYF

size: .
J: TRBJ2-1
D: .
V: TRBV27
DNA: TGTGCCAGCAGTTTTTCGAGTGGGGCTAGGTTTTTTGAGCAGTTCTTC
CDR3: CASSFSSGARFFEQFF

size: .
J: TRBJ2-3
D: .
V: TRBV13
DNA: TGTGCCAGCAGCTTAGGGACAGATACGCAGTATTTT
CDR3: CASSLGTDTQYF

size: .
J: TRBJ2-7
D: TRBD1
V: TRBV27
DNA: TGTGCCAGCAGTCAACCCTACCTACATCGACAGGGGTGGCGTTACGAGCAGTACTTC
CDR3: CASSQPYLHRQGWRYEQYF

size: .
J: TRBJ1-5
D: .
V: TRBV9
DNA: TGTGCCAGCAGCCCGGGGGGGTCGGGACAGCCCCAGCATTTT
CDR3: CASSPGGSGQPQHF

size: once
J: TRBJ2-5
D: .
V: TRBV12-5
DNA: TGTGCTAGTGGTTTGCTAAGGGAGACCCAGTACTTC
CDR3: CASGLLRETQYF

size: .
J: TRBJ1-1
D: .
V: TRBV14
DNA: TGTGCCAGCAGCCCGCGGTGGGGAAACACTGAAGCTTTCTTT
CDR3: CASSPRWGNTEAFF

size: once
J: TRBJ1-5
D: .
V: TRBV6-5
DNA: TGTGCCAGCTGCCCGACAGCTAGCAATCAGCCCCAGCATTTT
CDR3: CASCPTASNQPQHF

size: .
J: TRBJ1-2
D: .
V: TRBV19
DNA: TGTGCCAGTGGCCCAACCGTTGGGGAAGGCAGCTACACCTTC
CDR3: CASGPTVGEGSYTF

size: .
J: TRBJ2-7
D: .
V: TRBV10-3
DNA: TGTGCCATACAGGGAGAGTACACATCCTACGAGCAGTACTTC
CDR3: CAIQGEYTSYEQYF

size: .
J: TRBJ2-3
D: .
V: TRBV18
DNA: TGTGCCAGCTCACCACTGAGAACTACAAACACAGATACGCAGTATTTT
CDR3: CASSPLRTTNTDTQYF

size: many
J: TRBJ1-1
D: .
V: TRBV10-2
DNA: TGCGCCAGCAGTCGAGCAGGCATGAACACTGAAGCTTTCTTT
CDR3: CASSRAGMNTEAFF

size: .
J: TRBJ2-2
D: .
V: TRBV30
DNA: TGTGCCTGGAGTCGAAATAAACTCACAGGGTTCGGGGAGCTGTTTTTT
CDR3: CAWSRNKLTGFGELFF

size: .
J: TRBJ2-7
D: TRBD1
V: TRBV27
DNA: TGTGCCAGCAGTTTGTCAGGGGGTCTTGTTTACGAGCAGTACTTC
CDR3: CASSLSGGLVYEQYF

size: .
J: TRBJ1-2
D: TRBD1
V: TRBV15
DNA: TGTGCCACCAGCGAACAGGGGGATGGCTACACCTTC
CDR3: CATSEQGDGYTF

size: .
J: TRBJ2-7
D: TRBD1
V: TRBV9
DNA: TGTGCCAGCAGCATCGGGACAGGCGACTACGAGCAGTACTTC
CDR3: CASSIGTGDYEQYF

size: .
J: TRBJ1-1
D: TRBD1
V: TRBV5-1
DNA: TGCGCCAGCAGCTCAGTGGGACAGCTCATGAACACTGAAGCTTTCTTT
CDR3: CASSSVGQLMNTEAFF

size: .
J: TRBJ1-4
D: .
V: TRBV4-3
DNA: TGCGCCAGCAGCCAAAGTTCGGGGCCTAGCGGGGAAAAACTGTTTTTT
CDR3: CASSQSSGPSGEKLFF

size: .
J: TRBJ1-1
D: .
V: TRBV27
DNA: TGTGCCAGCCACAGCCCTATGAACACTGAAGCTTTCTTT
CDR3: CASHSPMNTEAFF

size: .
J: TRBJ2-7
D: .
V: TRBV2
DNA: TGTGCCAGCCGGCAGAACGAGCAGTACTTC
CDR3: CASRQNEQYF

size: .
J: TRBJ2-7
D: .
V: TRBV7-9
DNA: TGTGCCAGCCAAGGGGACGGCCAAAGGGAGCAGTACTTC
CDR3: CASQGDGQREQYF

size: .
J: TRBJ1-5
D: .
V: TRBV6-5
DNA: TGTGCCAGCAGGACTTATTGGGGGAGCAATCAGCCCCAGCATTTT
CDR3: CASRTYWGSNQPQHF

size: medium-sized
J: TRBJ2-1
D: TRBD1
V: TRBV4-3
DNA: TGCGCCAGCAGCCAAGAGGACAGGGAGAGCGATGAGCAGTTCTTC
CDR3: CASSQEDRESDEQFF

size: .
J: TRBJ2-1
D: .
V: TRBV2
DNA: TGTGCCAGCAGTGAACGGTACAGCTCCTACAATGAGCAGTTCTTC
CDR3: CASSERYSSYNEQFF

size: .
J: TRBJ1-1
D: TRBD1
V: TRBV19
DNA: TGTGCCAGTAGTAACAGGGGGAAGTTCACTGAAGCTTTCTTT
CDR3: CASSNRGKFTEAFF

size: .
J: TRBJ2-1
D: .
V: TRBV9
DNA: TGTGCCAGCAGCTCAGATTACGGGAAGTCGTCCTACAATGAGCAGTTCTTC
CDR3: CASSSDYGKSSYNEQFF

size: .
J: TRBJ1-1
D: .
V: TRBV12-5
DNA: TGTGCTAGTGGCTTGGGAAAGAACACTGAAGCTTTCTTT
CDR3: CASGLGKNTEAFF

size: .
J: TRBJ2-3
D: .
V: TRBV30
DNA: TGTGCCTGGAGTGTAGGGGACGGATCCTGGGGCACAGATACGCAGTATTTT
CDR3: CAWSVGDGSWGTDTQYF

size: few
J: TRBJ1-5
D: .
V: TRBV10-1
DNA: TGCGCCAGCACGGGCCAGCCCCAGCATTTT
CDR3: CASTGQPQHF

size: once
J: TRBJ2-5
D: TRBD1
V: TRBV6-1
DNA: TGTGCCAGCAGTGACAGACAGGGAAGTAGGTCGGCGGGCCAGTACTTC
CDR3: CASSDRQGSRSAGQYF

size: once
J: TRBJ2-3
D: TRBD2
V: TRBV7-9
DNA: TGTGCCAGCAGCCCCGAGTGGCTAGCGGGAGGGTACACAGATACGCAGTATTTT
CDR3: CASSPEWLAGGYTDTQYF